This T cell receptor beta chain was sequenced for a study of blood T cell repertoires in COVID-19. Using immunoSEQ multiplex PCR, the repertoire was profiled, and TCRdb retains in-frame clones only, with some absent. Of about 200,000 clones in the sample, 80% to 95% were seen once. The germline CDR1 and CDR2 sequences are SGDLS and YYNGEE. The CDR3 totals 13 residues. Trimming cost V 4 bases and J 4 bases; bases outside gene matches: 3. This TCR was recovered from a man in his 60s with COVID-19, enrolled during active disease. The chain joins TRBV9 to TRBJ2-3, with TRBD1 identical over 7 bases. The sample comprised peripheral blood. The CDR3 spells CASSPGQPDTQYF. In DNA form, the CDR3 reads TGTGCCAGCAGCCCGGGACAGCCAGATACGCAGTATTTT.